The present entry profiles one T cell receptor (beta chain) with its context. Its target is unknown. From the reads, TCRdb called clonotypes with MiXCR, one entry per CDR3 protein. Of some 800,000 distinct CDR3 sequences listed, 32% are singletons. The sample is drawn from a study of T cell repertoires in cytomegalovirus infection. On the study more broadly: The authors used CMV epitopes that were HLA-C-restricted (recently identified) and HLA-B-restricted (well studied). It can be stated that public TCR beta signatures indicated CMV infection as well as a matching HLA type. Notes on the study in general: It was HLA-C-restricted CMV-specific TCR beta clonotypes that dominated the response ex vivo. Cumulative frequency (of public TCR beta family members) identified carriers of CMV plus the relevant HLA.

The CDR3 spans 19 residues. V was pared by 4 bases and J by 0 bases, with 12 bases of the junction left unmatched. Germline CDR1 MNHNS, CDR2 SASEGT. The gene calls are TRBV6-1 and TRBJ2-3, with 11 positions matching TRBD2. The TCR was taken from a human donor in good health (CMV status not recorded). Some clones in this sample may be carry-over from other donors' samples. This material consisted of cultured CD8+ T cells from PBMCs, taken from culture after CMV antigen stimulation. The CDR3 spells CASSGRFSGGVTSTDTQYF. The CDR3 bases are TGTGCCAGCAGTGGAAGGTTTAGCGGGGGGGTCACTAGCACAGATACGCAGTATTTT.